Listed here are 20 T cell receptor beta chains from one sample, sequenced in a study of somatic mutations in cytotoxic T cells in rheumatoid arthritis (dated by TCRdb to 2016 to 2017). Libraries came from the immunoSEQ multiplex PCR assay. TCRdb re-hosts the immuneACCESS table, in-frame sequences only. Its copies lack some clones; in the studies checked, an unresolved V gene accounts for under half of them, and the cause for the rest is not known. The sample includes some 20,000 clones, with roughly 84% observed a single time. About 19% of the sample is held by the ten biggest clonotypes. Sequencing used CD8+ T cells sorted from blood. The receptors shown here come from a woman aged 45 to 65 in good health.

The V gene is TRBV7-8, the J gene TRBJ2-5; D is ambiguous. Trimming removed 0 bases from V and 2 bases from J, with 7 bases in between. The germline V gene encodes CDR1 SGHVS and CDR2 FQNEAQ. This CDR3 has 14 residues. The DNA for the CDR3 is TGTGCCAGCAGCTTAGCGGAAATTCAAGAGACCCAGTACTTC. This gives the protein CASSLAEIQETQYF. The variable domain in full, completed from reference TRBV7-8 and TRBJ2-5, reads GAGVSQSPRYKVAKRGQDVALRCDPISGHVSLFWYQQALGQGPEFLTYFQNEAQLDKSGLPSDRFFAERPEGSVSTLKIQRTQQEDSAVYLCASSLAEIQETQYFGPGTRLLVL.

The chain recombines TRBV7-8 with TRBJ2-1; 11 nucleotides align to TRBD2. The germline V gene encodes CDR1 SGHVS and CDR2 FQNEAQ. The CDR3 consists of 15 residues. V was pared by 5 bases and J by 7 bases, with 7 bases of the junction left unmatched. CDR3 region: CASSPGLAGWNEQFF. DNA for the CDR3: TGTGCCAGCAGCCCCGGACTAGCGGGCTGGAATGAGCAGTTCTTC.

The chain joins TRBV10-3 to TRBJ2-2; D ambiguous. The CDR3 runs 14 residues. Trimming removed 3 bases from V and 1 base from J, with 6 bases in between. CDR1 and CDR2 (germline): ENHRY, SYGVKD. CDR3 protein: CAISDEGNTGELFF. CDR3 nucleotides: TGTGCCATCAGTGATGAAGGGAACACCGGGGAGCTGTTTTTT.

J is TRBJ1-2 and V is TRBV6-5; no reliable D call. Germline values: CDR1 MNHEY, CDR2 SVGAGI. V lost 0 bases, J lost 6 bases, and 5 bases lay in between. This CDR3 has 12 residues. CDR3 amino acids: CASSYSGNGYTF. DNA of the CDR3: TGTGCCAGCAGTTACTCGGGGAATGGCTACACCTTC.

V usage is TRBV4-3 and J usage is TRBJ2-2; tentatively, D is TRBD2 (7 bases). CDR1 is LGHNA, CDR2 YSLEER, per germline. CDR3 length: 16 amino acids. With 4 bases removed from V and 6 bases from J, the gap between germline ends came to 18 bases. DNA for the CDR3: TGCGCCAGCAGCCCTGCCCGGGGGGCATTCCCCGGGGAGCTGTTTTTT. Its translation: CASSPARGAFPGELFF.

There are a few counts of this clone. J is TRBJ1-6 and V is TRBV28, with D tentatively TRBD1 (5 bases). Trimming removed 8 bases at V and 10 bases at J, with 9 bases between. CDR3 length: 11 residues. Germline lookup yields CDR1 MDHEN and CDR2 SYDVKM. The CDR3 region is CASGAPSPLHF. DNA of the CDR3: TGTGCCAGCGGGGCCCCCTCACCCCTCCACTTT.

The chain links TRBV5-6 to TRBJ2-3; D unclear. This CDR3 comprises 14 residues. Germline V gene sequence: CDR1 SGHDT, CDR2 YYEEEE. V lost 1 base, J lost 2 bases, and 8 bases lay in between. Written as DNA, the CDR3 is TGTGCCAGCAGCTTGCAGGTAATCACAGATACGCAGTATTTT. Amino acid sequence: CASSLQVITDTQYF.

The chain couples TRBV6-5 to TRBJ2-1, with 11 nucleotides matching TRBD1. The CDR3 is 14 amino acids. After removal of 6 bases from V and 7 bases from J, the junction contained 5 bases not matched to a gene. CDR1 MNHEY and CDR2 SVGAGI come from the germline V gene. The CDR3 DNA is TGTGCCAGCAGAGGACAGGGGGCACGGAATGAGCAGTTCTTC. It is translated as CASRGQGARNEQFF.

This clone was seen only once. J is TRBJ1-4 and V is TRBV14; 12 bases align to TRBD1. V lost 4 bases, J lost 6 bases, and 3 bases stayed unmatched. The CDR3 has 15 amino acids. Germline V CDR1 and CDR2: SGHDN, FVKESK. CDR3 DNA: TGTGCCAGCAGCCGCCGGGACAGGGGGCATGAAAAACTGTTTTTT. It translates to CASSRRDRGHEKLFF.

CDR3 in DNA: TGTGCCAGCAGTTTATATGGAGAGCAGTACTTC. Amino acids: CASSLYGEQYF. V usage is TRBV28 and J usage is TRBJ2-7, with D uncertain. CDR3 length: 11 residues. Trimming removed 1 base at V and 7 bases at J, with 5 bases between. Germline lookup yields CDR1 MDHEN and CDR2 SYDVKM.

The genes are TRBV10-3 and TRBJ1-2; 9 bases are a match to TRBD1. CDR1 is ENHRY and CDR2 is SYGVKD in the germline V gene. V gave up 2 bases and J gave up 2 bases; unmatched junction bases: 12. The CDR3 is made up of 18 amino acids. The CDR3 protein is CAISEAGTGSLLNYGYTF. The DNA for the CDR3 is TGTGCCATCAGTGAGGCTGGGACAGGGTCCCTTCTAAACTATGGCTACACCTTC.

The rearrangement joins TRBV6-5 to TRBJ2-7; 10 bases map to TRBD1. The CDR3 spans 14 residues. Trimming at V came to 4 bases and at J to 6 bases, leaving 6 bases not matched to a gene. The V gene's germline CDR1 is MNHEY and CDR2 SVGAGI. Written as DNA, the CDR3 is TGTGCCAGCAGTTGGGAGACAGGGGGCCTCGAGCAGTACGTC. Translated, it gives CASSWETGGLEQYV.

CDR3 nucleotide sequence: TGTGCCAGCAGCCTCCCTTTAGCGTTACTTAGCACAGATACGCAGTATTTT. Translated, it gives CASSLPLALLSTDTQYF. The chain recombines TRBV7-9 with TRBJ2-3; D is possibly TRBD2 (5 bases). Trimming pared 5 bases from V and 0 bases from J, leaving 18 bases between. This CDR3 has 17 amino acids. The germline CDR1 and CDR2 sequences are SEHNR and FQNEAQ (reference sequence).

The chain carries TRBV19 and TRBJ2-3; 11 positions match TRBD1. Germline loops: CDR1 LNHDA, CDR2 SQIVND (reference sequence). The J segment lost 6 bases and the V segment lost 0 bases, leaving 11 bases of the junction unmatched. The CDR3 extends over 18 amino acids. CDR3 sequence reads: CASSIEWGQGGFSDTQYF. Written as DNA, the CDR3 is TGTGCCAGTAGTATAGAATGGGGACAGGGGGGTTTCTCGGATACGCAGTATTTT.

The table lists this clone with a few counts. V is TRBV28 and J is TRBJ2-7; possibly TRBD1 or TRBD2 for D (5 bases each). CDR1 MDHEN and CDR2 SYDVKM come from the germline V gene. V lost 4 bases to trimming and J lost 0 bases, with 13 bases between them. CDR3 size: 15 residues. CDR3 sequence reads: CASSSRGSSSYEQYV. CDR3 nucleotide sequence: TGTGCCAGCAGTTCCCGGGGCTCGAGCTCCTACGAGCAGTACGTC.

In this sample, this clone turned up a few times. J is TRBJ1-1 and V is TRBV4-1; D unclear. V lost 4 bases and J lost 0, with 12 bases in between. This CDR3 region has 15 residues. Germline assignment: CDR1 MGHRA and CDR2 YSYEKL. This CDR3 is CASSPASNMNTEAFF. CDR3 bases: TGCGCCAGCAGCCCGGCTAGCAACATGAACACTGAAGCTTTCTTT.

CDR3 sequence reads: CASSQEMGLADITGELFF. CDR3 in DNA: TGTGCCAGCAGCCAAGAAATGGGACTAGCCGACATCACCGGGGAGCTGTTTTTT. The chain uses TRBV4-2 and TRBJ2-2; 9 bases are a match to TRBD2. With 0 bases clipped from V and 4 bases from J, the junction kept 9 bases outside the gene matches. Germline V gene lookup returns CDR1 LGHNA and CDR2 YNFKEQ. The CDR3 runs 18 residues.

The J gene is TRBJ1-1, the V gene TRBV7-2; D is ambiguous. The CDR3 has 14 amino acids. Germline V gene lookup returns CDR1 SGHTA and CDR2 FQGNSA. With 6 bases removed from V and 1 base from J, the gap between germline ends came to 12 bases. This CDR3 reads CASSSITENTEAFF. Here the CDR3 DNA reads TGTGCCAGCAGTTCAATAACCGAGAACACTGAAGCTTTCTTT.

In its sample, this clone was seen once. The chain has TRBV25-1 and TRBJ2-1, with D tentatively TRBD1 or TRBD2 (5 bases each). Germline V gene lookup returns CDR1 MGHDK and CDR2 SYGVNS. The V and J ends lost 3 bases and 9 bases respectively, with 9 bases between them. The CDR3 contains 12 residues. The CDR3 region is CASSEGDPEQFF. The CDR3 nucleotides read TGTGCCAGCAGTGAGGGGGACCCTGAGCAGTTCTTC.

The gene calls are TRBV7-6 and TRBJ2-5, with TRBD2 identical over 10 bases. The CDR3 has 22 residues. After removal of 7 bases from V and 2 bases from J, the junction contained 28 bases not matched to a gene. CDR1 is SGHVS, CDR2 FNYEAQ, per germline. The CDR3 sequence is CASTLPEGGLAGDTTNQETQYF. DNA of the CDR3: TGTGCCAGCACGCTCCCAGAGGGGGGGCTAGCGGGGGACACAACGAATCAAGAGACCCAGTACTTC.